The clone carrying this TCR beta chain showed up just once. The data belong to a study of blood T cell repertoires in COVID-19. For the study at large: Donors in the United States, Italy and Spain gave samples during acute or convalescent COVID-19.

In the source study's methods: For nucleated cells, counts were estimated from reference gene primer amplification. TCRdb keeps only in-frame clones here, not all; method: immunoSEQ multiplex PCR. That table furnishes V, J and clone size, whereas the DNA furnished D and trimming. The repertoire includes 150,000 to 200,000 clones, roughly 86% of them detected once, and roughly 7% sits in the top ten. The J segment lost 2 bases and the V segment lost 6 bases, leaving 8 bases of the junction unmatched. The CDR3 contains 15 residues. CDR1 and CDR2 from the germline V gene are MDHEN and SYDVKM. The material sequenced was peripheral blood. This chain uses TRBV28 with TRBJ1-1; 8 nucleotides agree with TRBD1. The receptor comes from a woman of 80 years or more in a cohort sampled during active or convalescent COVID-19. The CDR3, as DNA: TGTGCCAGCAGGAATCAGGGGGCGGTTAACACTGAAGCTTTCTTT. Translation: CASRNQGAVNTEAFF.